Each of the 21 T cell receptor beta chains below was sequenced from the same sample in a study of early T cells in non-severe SARS-CoV-2 infection (dated by TCRdb to about 2021). Receptor amplification or capture employed 5' RACE. These reads were obtained on a NextSeq 500. TCRdb passed the public sequencing reads through fastp at Q25 and MiXCR, retaining productive beta sequences. Identical CDR3 proteins give one entry, which carries the most common genes and DNA. This sample has 75,000 to 80,000 distinct CDR3 sequences in its table, and about 16% of those were observed once. The ten most abundant clones make up approximately 2.9% of the sample. The sample consisted of whole blood. All receptors derive from an adult who was a healthcare worker with PCR-confirmed SARS-CoV-2 infection or an uninfected control (not recorded which).

This clonotype appeared a few times. This chain links TRBV11-2 with TRBJ2-7, with D maybe TRBD1 (6 bases). V was shortened by 5 bases and J by 6 bases, with 14 bases between the two germline ends. The CDR3 loop spans 13 amino acids. The germline gives CDR1 SGHAT, CDR2 FQNNGV. The CDR3 DNA is TGTGCCAGCAGCCAGGGAACAGGGACCGAGCAGTACTTC. It is translated as CASSQGTGTEQYF.

In this sample, this clonotype turned up many times. This rearrangement joins TRBV12-3 or TRBV12-4 to TRBJ2-2; D unclear. Trimming left V 4 bases short and J 6 bases short, with 9 bases between. The CDR3 covers 13 residues. CDR3: CASSSGPPGELFF. Written as DNA, the CDR3 is TGTGCCAGCAGTTCCGGGCCCCCCGGGGAGCTGTTTTTT.

This clonotype came up a few times. The J gene is TRBJ2-2, the V gene TRBV6-5, with D perhaps matching TRBD1 or TRBD2 (5 bases each). Trimming pared 0 bases from V and 6 bases from J, leaving 17 bases between. Germline-derived CDR1 and CDR2 are MNHEY and SVGAGI. The CDR3 runs 17 residues. Here the CDR3 DNA reads TGTGCCAGCAGTTACTCACAAGGAACGATGGGGGCCGGGGAGCTGTTTTTT. Translated: CASSYSQGTMGAGELFF.

This clonotype was detected only a few times. The chain combines TRBV19 with TRBJ2-2, with 10 bases identical to TRBD2. Per the germline V gene, CDR1 is LNHDA and CDR2 is SQIVND (reference sequence). The CDR3 spans 16 residues. V gave up 2 bases and J gave up 2 bases; unmatched junction bases: 2. The CDR3 spells CASSIRTSGNTGELFF. CDR3 coding DNA: TGTGCCAGTAGTATAAGGACTAGCGGAAACACCGGGGAGCTGTTTTTT.

The V call is TRBV2, the J call TRBJ1-1, with a weak D call TRBD1 (6 bases). CDR3 size: 15 residues. Germline CDR1 and CDR2: SNHLY and FYNNEI. V lost 1 base and J lost 5, with 14 bases in between. The CDR3 DNA reads as TGTGCCAGCAGTGAAGGTTGGCAGGGGAAAACTGAAGCTTTCTTT. Its translation is CASSEGWQGKTEAFF. Complete variable domain (other parts from reference TRBV2 and TRBJ1-1): EPEVTQTPSHQVTQMGQEVILRCVPISNHLYFYWYRQILGQKVEFLVSFYNNEISEKSEIFDDQFSVERPDGSNFTLKIRSTKLEDSAMYFCASSEGWQGKTEAFFGQGTRLTVV.

DNA of the CDR3: TGTGCCAGCAGCCAAGTCAAGCCAGGGGGTATGATCGGGCAGTACTTC. Translated, it gives CASSQVKPGGMIGQYF. The chain carries TRBV3-1 and TRBJ2-7, with TRBD1 matching 7 bases. V shed 1 base, J shed 9 bases, and the junction held 15 bases outside the gene matches. The CDR3 sequence is 16 residues long. Germline V gene lookup returns CDR1 LGHDT and CDR2 YNNKEL (reference sequence).

The chain couples TRBV6-4 to TRBJ2-7; tentative D call: TRBD1 (5 bases). Trimming took 3 bases from V and 2 from J, leaving 5 bases between them. CDR1 is MRHNA, CDR2 SNTAGT, per germline. The CDR3 runs to 12 residues. In nucleotides, the CDR3 is TGTGCCAGCAGTGAACAGGCCTACGAGCAGTACTTC. Amino acid sequence: CASSEQAYEQYF.

This clonotype has just a few counts. The V gene is TRBV6-5, the J gene TRBJ2-7; D perhaps matches TRBD1 (5 bases). Germline V lookup: CDR1 MNHEY, CDR2 SVGAGI. This CDR3 has 13 amino acids. V lost 2 bases, J lost 6 bases, and 11 bases lay in between. DNA for the CDR3: TGTGCCAGCAGTTACCAATCAAGGGGCGAGCAGTACTTC. Translated: CASSYQSRGEQYF.

V and J are TRBV11-2 and TRBJ2-7; 10 positions match TRBD1. The CDR3 has 14 amino acids. The germline V gene has CDR1 SGHAT and CDR2 FQNNGV. V dropped 5 bases and J dropped 3; count of bases not matched to a gene: 4. CDR3 residues: CASSLGTGVYEQYF. In nucleotides, the CDR3 is TGTGCCAGCAGCCTCGGGACAGGGGTCTACGAGCAGTACTTC.

This clonotype turned up a few times. For the CDR3, the DNA is TGTGCCAGCAGTTTCTCGCTAGTCGGCCACGAGCAGTACTTC. Its protein is CASSFSLVGHEQYF. This chain links TRBV27 with TRBJ2-7; D not resolved. The CDR3 covers 14 residues. Germline CDR1 and CDR2: MNHEY and SMNVEV (reference sequence). Trimming stripped 3 bases from V and 5 bases from J, with 14 bases between.

This clonotype has a handful of counts. V gene TRBV28 combines with J gene TRBJ2-3; D gene unclear. This CDR3 contains 10 residues. From germline, CDR1 is MDHEN and CDR2 SYDVKM. The DNA for the CDR3 is TGTGCGATCAGTAGAGATACGCAGTATTTT. It encodes CAISRDTQYF.

The table lists this clonotype with a few counts. The rearrangement uses TRBV10-2 and TRBJ2-7, with D possibly being TRBD1 (5 bases). Deletions cut 9 bases from V and 4 bases from J, with 16 bases between. The CDR3 runs 13 residues. Germline V gene sequence: CDR1 WSHSY, CDR2 SAAADI. Written as DNA, the CDR3 is TGCGCCAGGACTCGGACAAAGGGGTACGAGCAGTACTTC. Protein sequence: CARTRTKGYEQYF.

The genes are TRBV9 and TRBJ2-1; D tentatively reads TRBD1 or TRBD2 (5 bases each). Germline values: CDR1 SGDLS, CDR2 YYNGEE. The length of the CDR3 is 15 residues. V was trimmed by 4 bases and J by 7 bases, leaving 18 bases between them. CDR3 nucleotide sequence: TGTGCCAGCAGCCCTACCCCCGGGGACCTTAATGAGCAGTTCTTC. Its translation: CASSPTPGDLNEQFF. The variable domain in full, with the rest retrieved from reference TRBV9 and TRBJ2-1, is DSGVTQTPKHLITATGQRVTLRCSPRSGDLSVYWYQQSLDQGLQFLIQYYNGEERAKGNILERFSAQQFPDLHSELNLSSLELGDSALYFCASSPTPGDLNEQFFGPGTRLTVL.

The chain links TRBV5-1 to TRBJ1-6; D call uncertain. The CDR3 runs to 16 residues. CDR1 and CDR2 (germline): SGHRS, YFSETQ. Between the trimmed V and J ends, which lost 0 bases and 6 bases, there was a span of 13 bases. CDR3 sequence reads: CASSLVTRSLNSPLHF. CDR3 in DNA: TGCGCCAGCAGCTTGGTCACCAGATCTCTTAATTCACCCCTCCACTTT.

This clonotype came up a few times. CDR3 residues: CASSPQGTGELFF. DNA of the CDR3: TGCGCCAGCAGCCCCCAGGGGACCGGGGAGCTGTTTTTT. This chain links TRBV5-1 with TRBJ2-2; D is possibly TRBD1 (6 bases). This CDR3 spans 13 amino acids. V was cut by 4 bases and J by 5 bases, with 9 bases left in between. Germline V gene lookup returns CDR1 SGHRS and CDR2 YFSETQ. The variable domain in full, with the rest retrieved from reference TRBV5-1 and TRBJ2-2, is KAGVTQTPRYLIKTRGQQVTLSCSPISGHRSVSWYQQTPGQGLQFLFEYFSETQRNKGNFPGRFSGRQFSNSRSEMNVSTLELGDSALYLCASSPQGTGELFFGEGSRLTVL.

V usage is TRBV29-1 and J usage is TRBJ1-1; D remains ambiguous. The CDR3 spans 13 residues. V lost 7 bases to trimming and J lost 4 bases, with 16 bases between them. The germline CDR1 and CDR2 sequences are SQVTM and ANQGSEA. The CDR3 coding sequence is TGCAGCGCTCAACCCCTTTTATCCACTGAAGCTTTCTTT. This translates into CSAQPLLSTEAFF.

The CDR3, as DNA: TGTGCCAGCAGTCTTTTTGAGGTCGAGCAGTTCTTC. Translating gives CASSLFEVEQFF. The chain uses TRBV14 and TRBJ2-1; D remains unclear. Germline loops: CDR1 SGHDN, CDR2 FVKESK. The CDR3 covers 12 residues. The V end lost 6 bases, the J end lost 10 bases, and 13 bases lay between the germline ends.

This clonotype was counted between two and nine times. V and J are TRBV20-1 and TRBJ2-1; D remains ambiguous. V was shortened by 3 bases and J by 6 bases, with 15 bases between the two germline ends. The CDR3 is 14 residues long. Germline V lookup: CDR1 DFQATT, CDR2 SNEGSKA (reference sequence). The DNA for the CDR3 is TGCAGTGCTAGCGGGTGGCGCAAGGTCAATGAGCAGTTCTTC. Encoded protein: CSASGWRKVNEQFF.

There are a few counts of this clonotype. In DNA form, the CDR3 reads TGTGCTAGTGGTTTGTCACAGGGTGAGCAGTTCTTC. Amino acids: CASGLSQGEQFF. The chain combines TRBV12-5 with TRBJ2-1; D is possibly TRBD1 (6 bases). The germline CDR1 and CDR2 sequences are LGHNT and FRNRAP. The CDR3 contains 12 residues. V lost 2 bases to trimming and J lost 9 bases, with 8 bases between them.

The rearrangement links TRBV27 to TRBJ2-3; D call uncertain. Looked up from germline, CDR1 is MNHEY and CDR2 is SMNVEV (reference sequence). The CDR3 extends over 17 amino acids. Trimming stripped 4 bases from V and 0 bases from J, with 17 bases between. The CDR3 DNA is TGTGCCAGCAGTTCAACCCTCCTCCGGACCAGCACAGATACGCAGTATTTT. It yields the protein CASSSTLLRTSTDTQYF.

This rearrangement joins TRBV12-3 or TRBV12-4 to TRBJ2-3; D remains unclear. The V gene lost 5 bases and the J gene lost 2 bases, with 20 bases spanning the gap. The CDR3 extends over 17 amino acids. This chain's CDR3 is CASSTSPLRSITDTQYF. Written as DNA, the CDR3 is TGTGCCAGCAGTACCTCCCCTCTGCGGAGTATCACAGATACGCAGTATTTT.